These T cell receptor beta chains were read from a single sample in a study of cytomegalovirus exposure and HLA in healthy donors. TCRdb's copy holds only in-frame clones and misses some; the assay was immunoSEQ multiplex PCR. The table shows tens of thousands of clones, with 84% occurring only once. Sequencing input: PBMCs. All receptors come from a young woman in good health and CMV-seropositive. Each CDR3 is given with its conserved first and last residue. A D gene is named only where the DNA matches it firmly. Clone sizes are given selectively: once, few, many, or a class where the clone is expanded.

>TRBJ2-7|TRBV5-1|NA|TRBD2
TGCGCCAGCAGCTTTGGCGGGAGTGCTTACGAGCAGTACTTC
CASSFGGSAYEQYF
>TRBJ2-4|TRBV4-1|NA|TRBD2
TGCGCCAGCAGCCAAACTGCGGGGGACATTCAGTACTTC
CASSQTAGDIQYF
>TRBJ2-7|TRBV9|NA|NA
TGTGCCAGCAGCCCCGAGCAGGGATCCTACGAGCAGTACTTC
CASSPEQGSYEQYF
>TRBJ1-1|TRBV6-5|NA|NA
TGTGCCAGCAGCGAGGCTTGGGTCACTGAAGCTTTCTTT
CASSEAWVTEAFF
>TRBJ1-4|TRBV5-4|NA|TRBD1
TGTGCCAGCAGCCAGGGGGCAACTAATGAAAAACTGTTTTTT
CASSQGATNEKLFF
>TRBJ2-5|TRBV7-9|NA|TRBD2
TGTGCCAGCAGCTTAACGGGGGGTGGCGGGGAAGAGACCCAGTACTTC
CASSLTGGGGEETQYF
>TRBJ2-1|TRBV10-2|NA|TRBD1
TGCGCCAGCGTTGGACAGGGGGCATACAATGAGCAGTTCTTC
CASVGQGAYNEQFF
>TRBJ1-2|TRBV5-4|NA|NA
TGTGCCAGCAGCTTGGATCCCCCGTATGGCTACACCTTC
CASSLDPPYGYTF
>TRBJ2-7|TRBV9|NA|NA
TGTGCCAGCAGCAACCTACCGACATTCTCCTACGAGCAGTACTTC
CASSNLPTFSYEQYF
>TRBJ1-2|TRBV9|NA|TRBD1
TGTGCCAGCAGCGTAGACTGGGACAGTCAAAACTATGGCTACACCTTC
CASSVDWDSQNYGYTF
>TRBJ1-1|TRBV6-5|NA|TRBD1
TGTGCCAGCAGTAGACGGACAGGGTATGTTGAAGCTTTCTTT
CASSRRTGYVEAFF
>TRBJ1-5|TRBV27|NA|TRBD1
TGTGCCAGCAGTACAGGGGGCGCAGGTCAGCCCCAGCATTTT
CASSTGGAGQPQHF
>TRBJ2-5|TRBV7-8|NA|NA
TGTGCCAGCAGGAGGGAGACCCAGTACTTC
CASRRETQYF
>TRBJ1-6|TRBV30|NA|NA
TGTGCCTGGTCGGAGGTAGTGGATTCACCCCTCCACTTT
CAWSEVVDSPLHF
>TRBJ2-1|TRBV27|NA|TRBD2
TGTGCCAGCAGTACCCAAGCGGGATACGCTACAATGAAGCAGTTCTTC
CASSTQAGYATMKQFF
>TRBJ1-5|TRBV2|once|TRBD1
TGTGCCAGCAAGTCTAACCGGGACAGGAATCAGCCCCAGCATTTT
CASKSNRDRNQPQHF
>TRBJ1-2|TRBV28|NA|NA
TGTGCCAGCAGTTTACCAGTCTTCACTGGCTACACCTTC
CASSLPVFTGYTF
>TRBJ2-7|TRBV5-6|NA|NA
TGTGCCAGCAGCATGGGTAACTCCTACGAGCAGTACTTC
CASSMGNSYEQYF
>TRBJ2-1|TRBV29-1|NA|TRBD2
TGCAGCGGTGTAGAACTAGCGGGGTACTACAATGAGCAGTTCTTC
CSGVELAGYYNEQFF
>TRBJ2-2|TRBV9|NA|NA
TGTGCCAGCAGCGTATCCTTCGGGGAGCTGTTTTTT
CASSVSFGELFF
>TRBJ2-1|TRBV7-9|NA|NA
TGTGCCAGCAGCTTAGACGGGAGCTCCTACAATGAGCAGTTCTTC
CASSLDGSSYNEQFF
>TRBJ2-5|TRBV4-1|NA|TRBD2
TGCGCCAGCAGTTCCACGGGGCTAGCGGGAGCAGAGACCCAGTACTTC
CASSSTGLAGAETQYF
>TRBJ2-3|TRBV5-6|NA|TRBD2
TGTGCCAGCAGCTTGGGGACTAGCGGGGCAGATACGCAGTATTTT
CASSLGTSGADTQYF
>TRBJ2-1|TRBV28|NA|NA
TGTGCCAGCAGCATCCTAGTGGGGGGCTCCTACAATGAGCAGTTCTTC
CASSILVGGSYNEQFF
>TRBJ2-1|TRBV7-2|NA|TRBD2
TGTGCCAGCAGCTTAGATATTGGGGCGGGAGCTGAGCAGTTCTTC
CASSLDIGAGAEQFF
>TRBJ1-3|TRBV5-4|few|TRBD1
TGTGCCAGCAGCCGCCGGGACAGAGGCTCTGGAAACACCATATATTTT
CASSRRDRGSGNTIYF
>TRBJ2-1|TRBV25-1|once|NA
TGTGCCAGCAGTGTGGGGTTAGGGAGCTCCTACAATGAGCAGTTCTTC
CASSVGLGSSYNEQFF
>TRBJ2-7|TRBV5-8|NA|NA
TGTGCCAGCAGCCCTCCGAGAGCCTACGAGCAGTACTTC
CASSPPRAYEQYF
>TRBJ1-1|TRBV5-8|NA|NA
TGTGCCAGCAGCTCAACATTTAAAGCTTTCTTT
CASSSTFKAFF
>TRBJ2-1|TRBV4-2|NA|TRBD2
TGTGCCAGCAGCCAGGTAGCGGGGGGCCTGGACAATGAGCAGTTCTTC
CASSQVAGGLDNEQFF
>TRBJ2-2|TRBV7-2|NA|TRBD2
TGTGCCAGCATCCCTGGTAGCGGGGTTTTCACCGGGGAGCTGTTTTTT
CASIPGSGVFTGELFF
>TRBJ1-1|TRBV7-9|once|NA
TGTGCCAGCAGCCCACCCCGGGGGATGAACACTGAAGCTTTCTTT
CASSPPRGMNTEAFF
>TRBJ2-1|TRBV18|NA|TRBD1
TGTGCCAGCTCACCACTTCGCCGTGATCAGGACAGGGTTATAAATGAGCAGTTCTTC
CASSPLRRDQDRVINEQFF
>TRBJ2-1|TRBV6-1|NA|NA
TGTGCCAGCAGTGCGTACAATGAGCAGTTCTTC
CASSAYNEQFF
>TRBJ2-7|TRBV19|few|TRBD2
TGTGCCAGTAGTACAACTAGCGGGGGCTCCTACGAGCAGTACTTC
CASSTTSGGSYEQYF